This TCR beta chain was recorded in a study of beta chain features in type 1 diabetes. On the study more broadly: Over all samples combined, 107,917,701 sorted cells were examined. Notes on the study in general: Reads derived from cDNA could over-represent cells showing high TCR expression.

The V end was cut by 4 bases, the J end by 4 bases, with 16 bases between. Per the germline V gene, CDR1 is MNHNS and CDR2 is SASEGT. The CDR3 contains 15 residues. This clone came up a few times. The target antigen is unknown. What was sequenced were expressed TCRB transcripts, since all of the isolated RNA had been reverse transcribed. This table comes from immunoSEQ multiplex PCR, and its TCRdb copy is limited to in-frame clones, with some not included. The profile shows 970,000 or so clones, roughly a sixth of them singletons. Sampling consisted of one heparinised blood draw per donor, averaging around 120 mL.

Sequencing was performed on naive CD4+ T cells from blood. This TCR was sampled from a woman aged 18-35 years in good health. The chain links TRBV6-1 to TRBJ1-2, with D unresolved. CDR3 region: CASSARSGRGYGYTF. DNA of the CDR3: TGTGCCAGCAGTGCGCGCAGTGGACGTGGCTATGGCTACACCTTC.